This passage covers 19 T cell receptor beta chains from one sample sequenced in a study of T cells in localized non-small cell lung cancer. Sequencing was performed with immunoSEQ multiplex PCR; in TCRdb, only in-frame clones are kept and a portion is missing. Found here are around 41,000 clones, 75% to 95% of them singletons; the top ten hold more than 9%. Sequenced here: PBMCs, sampled before any cancer treatment. The receptors come from a woman aged 40 to 75 with stage II lung adenocarcinoma.

The V and J genes are TRBV7-8 and TRBJ1-2; a weak D match, TRBD1 (6 bases). CDR3 size: 14 residues. The germline V gene encodes CDR1 SGHVS and CDR2 FQNEAQ. V lost 6 bases to trimming and J lost 2 bases, with 13 bases between them. CDR3: CASSQGTGNYGYTF. The DNA of the CDR3 is TGTGCCAGCAGTCAGGGGACCGGGAACTATGGCTACACCTTC. Together with reference TRBV7-8 and TRBJ1-2, the CDR3 gives the full variable domain: GAGVSQSPRYKVAKRGQDVALRCDPISGHVSLFWYQQALGQGPEFLTYFQNEAQLDKSGLPSDRFFAERPEGSVSTLKIQRTQQEDSAVYLCASSQGTGNYGYTFGSGTRLTVV.

J is TRBJ1-4 and V is TRBV27; tentatively, D is TRBD1 (5 bases). Germline CDR1 reads MNHEY; CDR2 reads SMNVEV (reference sequence). Trimming removed 1 base from V and 6 bases from J, with 9 bases in between. The CDR3 spans 14 residues. The DNA for the CDR3 is TGTGCCAGCAGTTTATTCGCAGGGTATGAAAAACTGTTTTTT. Protein product: CASSLFAGYEKLFF. The entire variable domain, with the rest obtained from reference TRBV27 and TRBJ1-4, is as follows: EAQVTQNPRYLITVTGKKLTVTCSQNMNHEYMSWYRQDPGLGLRQIYYSMNVEVTDKGDVPEGYKVSRKEKRNFPLILESPSPNQTSLYFCASSLFAGYEKLFFGSGTQLSVL.

The chain links TRBV19 to TRBJ1-2, with a tentative D call TRBD1 (5 bases). Trimming left V 2 bases short and J 6 bases short, with 10 bases between. This CDR3 has 13 amino acids. Looked up from germline, CDR1 is LNHDA and CDR2 is SQIVND (reference sequence). Written as DNA, the CDR3 is TGTGCCAGTAGTATACAGGGCCTCAATGGCTACACCTTC. Protein sequence: CASSIQGLNGYTF. Supplemented by reference TRBV19 and TRBJ1-2, the full variable domain reads DGGITQSPKYLFRKEGQNVTLSCEQNLNHDAMYWYRQDPGQGLRLIYYSQIVNDFQKGDIAEGYSVSREKKESFPLTVTSAQKNPTAFYLCASSIQGLNGYTFGSGTRLTVV.

The rearrangement joins TRBV6-5 to TRBJ2-1; D is perhaps TRBD1 (6 bases). The germline V gene has CDR1 MNHEY and CDR2 SVGAGI. V was trimmed by 5 bases and J by 0 bases, leaving 11 bases between them. The CDR3 loop spans 15 amino acids. The chain's CDR3 is CASSPRGTSYNEQFF. Here the CDR3 DNA reads TGTGCCAGCAGTCCAAGGGGGACCTCCTACAATGAGCAGTTCTTC.

The V and J genes are TRBV28 and TRBJ2-7; D is uncertain. The ends were cut back, 3 bases at V and 2 bases at J, with 11 bases in the middle. The CDR3 has 14 residues. Germline V gene sequence: CDR1 MDHEN, CDR2 SYDVKM. CDR3 protein: CASSLTELTYEQYF. For the CDR3, the DNA is TGTGCCAGCAGTTTGACGGAGTTGACCTACGAGCAGTACTTC.

This clone was seen once. This rearrangement joins TRBV19 to TRBJ2-1, with 10 bases identical to TRBD1. Trimming at V came to 0 bases and at J to 4 bases, leaving 0 bases not matched to a gene. The CDR3 extends over 15 amino acids. Germline V gives CDR1 LNHDA, CDR2 SQIVND (reference sequence). CDR3 sequence: CASSIEGQGYNEQFF. For the CDR3, the DNA is TGTGCCAGTAGTATAGAGGGACAGGGGTACAATGAGCAGTTCTTC.

The rearrangement uses TRBV5-6 and TRBJ2-5; the D is unclear. CDR3 length equals 12 residues. The germline CDR1 and CDR2 sequences are SGHDT and YYEEEE. V was cut by 0 bases and J by 5 bases, with 5 bases left in between. CDR3 loop: CASSLVGETQYF. For the CDR3, the DNA is TGTGCCAGCAGCTTGGTGGGGGAGACCCAGTACTTC. The full variable domain, with the rest looked up from reference TRBV5-6 and TRBJ2-5, is DAGVTQSPTHLIKTRGQQVTLRCSPKSGHDTVSWYQQALGQGPQFIFQYYEEEERQRGNFPDRFSGHQFPNYSSELNVNALLLGDSALYLCASSLVGETQYFGPGTRLLVL.

The rearrangement uses TRBV5-1 and TRBJ1-1, with 7 positions matching TRBD1. Per germline, CDR1 SGHRS and CDR2 YFSETQ. Losses at the gene ends were 1 base for V and 1 base for J; bases not matched to a gene: 4. The CDR3 is 15 amino acids. CDR3: CASSLWTGPNTEAFF. DNA of the CDR3: TGCGCCAGCAGCTTGTGGACAGGCCCGAACACTGAAGCTTTCTTT. Full variable domain (remainder filled in from reference TRBV5-1 and TRBJ1-1): KAGVTQTPRYLIKTRGQQVTLSCSPISGHRSVSWYQQTPGQGLQFLFEYFSETQRNKGNFPGRFSGRQFSNSRSEMNVSTLELGDSALYLCASSLWTGPNTEAFFGQGTRLTVV.

V is TRBV2 and J is TRBJ1-1, with D possibly matching TRBD1 (6 bases). The V gene lost 7 bases and the J gene lost 5 bases, with 14 bases spanning the gap. Per the germline V gene, CDR1 is SNHLY and CDR2 is FYNNEI. The CDR3 loop spans 13 amino acids. Here the CDR3 reads CASNPQGLTEAFF. The CDR3 DNA follows: TGTGCCAGCAACCCACAGGGTTTGACTGAAGCTTTCTTT.

V and J are TRBV18 and TRBJ1-1; 11 bases fit TRBD1. The germline V gene has CDR1 KGHSH and CDR2 LQKENI. Germline trimming cut 3 bases from V and 5 bases from J; bases unmatched to any gene: 8. CDR3 length: 16 amino acids. The chain's CDR3 is CASSPRSGTGGTEAFF. CDR3 nucleotides: TGTGCCAGCTCACCCAGGTCCGGGACAGGGGGAACTGAAGCTTTCTTT. The entire variable domain, with the rest obtained from reference TRBV18 and TRBJ1-1, is as follows: NAGVMQNPRHLVRRRGQEARLRCSPMKGHSHVYWYRQLPEEGLKFMVYLQKENIIDESGMPKERFSAEFPKEGPSILRIQQVVRGDSAAYFCASSPRSGTGGTEAFFGQGTRLTVV.

This chain connects TRBV4-2 to TRBJ2-5, with D perhaps TRBD2 (5 bases). Germline V gene data show CDR1 as LGHNA and CDR2 as YNFKEQ. The CDR3 has 14 amino acids. The V end lost 3 bases, the J end lost 3 bases, and 11 bases lay between the germline ends. The CDR3 region is CASSQGDGEETQYF. As DNA, the CDR3 is TGTGCCAGCAGCCAGGGAGACGGAGAAGAGACCCAGTACTTC.

The chain is built from TRBV18 and TRBJ1-4; the match to TRBD1 covers 7 bases. CDR3 length: 15 amino acids. V shed 4 bases and J 5 bases; nucleotides not matched to a gene: 7. Germline assignment: CDR1 KGHSH and CDR2 LQKENI. CDR3 DNA: TGTGCCAGCTCACTAGGCCGGGACAGAAATGAAAAACTGTTTTTT. Translating it yields CASSLGRDRNEKLFF.

The chain joins TRBV18 to TRBJ2-7; no definite D call. Germline lookup yields CDR1 KGHSH and CDR2 LQKENI. The V end was cut by 6 bases, the J end by 11 bases, with 17 bases between. This CDR3 is 12 amino acids long. The CDR3 bases are TGTGCCAGCTCCCCATCTCAGAGAGATAAGTACTTC. Protein product: CASSPSQRDKYF.

The rearrangement joins TRBV15 to TRBJ2-7, with TRBD1 matching over 7 bases. CDR3 length: 15 residues. The V gene's germline CDR1 is LNHNV and CDR2 YYDKDF (reference sequence). V lost 0 bases to trimming and J lost 0 bases; unmatched junction nucleotides: 2. Here the CDR3 reads CATSREDRSSYEQYF. The CDR3 DNA reads TGTGCCACCAGCAGAGAGGACAGGAGCTCCTACGAGCAGTACTTC. Complete variable domain (other parts from reference TRBV15 and TRBJ2-7): DAMVIQNPRYQVTQFGKPVTLSCSQTLNHNVMYWYQQKSSQAPKLLFHYYDKDFNNEADTPDNFQSRRPNTSFCFLDIRSPGLGDTAMYLCATSREDRSSYEQYFGPGTRLTVT.

DNA of the CDR3: TGTGCCAGCAGTGAACTTACAGGGGTACGACCTGAAGCTTTCTTT. It yields the protein CASSELTGVRPEAFF. The V and J genes are TRBV2 and TRBJ1-1; 7 nucleotides line up with TRBD1. After removal of 2 bases from V and 6 bases from J, the junction contained 9 bases not matched to a gene. Germline V gives CDR1 SNHLY, CDR2 FYNNEI. CDR3 length: 15 amino acids.

CDR3 residues: CASSVDKGQGKLFF. Here the CDR3 DNA reads TGTGCCAGCAGCGTAGATAAGGGACAGGGGAAACTGTTTTTT. The chain joins TRBV7-2 to TRBJ2-2; 10 bases fit TRBD1. The CDR3 length is 14 residues. Germline trimming cut 5 bases from V and 14 bases from J; bases unmatched to any gene: 11. The germline V gene encodes CDR1 SGHTA and CDR2 FQGNSA.

The genes are TRBV7-2 and TRBJ2-7; TRBD1 agrees at 7 bases. Germline CDR1 reads SGHTA; CDR2 reads FQGNSA. This CDR3 has 14 amino acids. After removal of 3 bases from V and 6 bases from J, the junction contained 8 bases not matched to a gene. CDR3 sequence (DNA): TGTGCCAGCAGCTTCACCGACAGGGTCTCCGAGCAGTACTTC. Protein sequence: CASSFTDRVSEQYF.

The chain employs TRBV6-1 and TRBJ1-2; a possible D gene is TRBD1 (6 bases). Germline values: CDR1 MNHNS, CDR2 SASEGT. There are 14 residues in the CDR3. The V end lost 0 bases, the J end lost 6 bases, and 11 bases lay between the germline ends. The CDR3 region is CASSEARGADGYTF. DNA for the CDR3: TGTGCCAGCAGTGAAGCGCGGGGGGCGGATGGCTACACCTTC.

V is TRBV28 and J is TRBJ1-2; D is unclear. The V end was cut by 6 bases, the J end by 8 bases, with 13 bases between. CDR3 length equals 12 residues. CDR1 is MDHEN and CDR2 is SYDVKM in the germline V gene. In nucleotides, the CDR3 is TGTGCCAGCAGCAAACAGACGGGGGGCTACACCTTC. Protein sequence: CASSKQTGGYTF.